This T cell receptor (beta chain) came from a study of blood T cell repertoires in COVID-19. About the study: Sites in the United States, Italy and Spain provided acute and convalescent COVID-19 samples. T cells, B-cell-depleted T cells, or PBMCs provided the cDNA or gDNA that served as material.

Germline V gene sequence: CDR1 MRHNA, CDR2 SNTAGT. The CDR3 totals 16 residues. The ends lost 4 bases at V and 4 bases at J; junction bases unmatched: 9. Under the authors' procedure: It was from reference gene primer amplification that nucleated cell counts were estimated. Assay: immunoSEQ multiplex PCR; the TCRdb copy retains only in-frame clones and omits some. V, J and clone size were drawn from that table, and D and trimming were deduced from the DNA. Of about 260,000 clones detected, roughly 86% appear once; the ten largest clones hold over 7.5%. This rearrangement joins TRBV6-4 to TRBJ2-1; TRBD2 aligns across 8 bases. This TCR was sampled from a man aged 35 to 55 who had recovered from COVID-19. Source material: peripheral blood. The CDR3 is CASSASGGAGYNEQFF. DNA of the CDR3: TGTGCCAGCAGTGCATCGGGGGGGGCCGGATACAATGAGCAGTTCTTC.